This TCR beta chain was profiled in a study of beta chain features in type 1 diabetes. Study background: Examined across all samples were roughly 110,000,000 sorted cells.

Expressed TCRB transcripts got sequenced, as all isolated RNA was reverse transcribed. Assay: immunoSEQ multiplex PCR; the TCRdb copy retains only in-frame clones and omits some. The sample has tens of thousands of clones, under 35% seen once. The CDR3 has 14 amino acids. The germline V and J ends were trimmed by 1 base and 6 bases, with 12 bases remaining between them. CDR1 and CDR2 (germline): SGHTS, YDEGEE. The sample taken for sequencing was stem cell memory CD4+ T cells from blood. The chain combines TRBV5-8 with TRBJ2-3, with a weak D call TRBD2 (5 bases). The origin of this receptor is a woman aged 18-29 years in good health. The CDR3 DNA reads as TGTGCCAGCAGCTTGAAAACAGCGGTGGATACGCAGTATTTT. Amino acid sequence: CASSLKTAVDTQYF.